A selection of T cell receptor beta chains follows, all from one sample in a study of shared clonotypes between healthy human individuals. Some clones are missing from TCRdb's copy, which holds only in-frame ones; the method was immunoSEQ multiplex PCR. The sample yields 2.3 million or so clones, roughly 93% seen once. Sequenced material: naive CD4+ T cells from PBMCs. Receptor source: a young man in good health. Some clones in this sample may be carry-over from other donors' samples. The conserved cysteine and the conserved F or W are not part of the CDR3 here. The D gene is left open where the match is weak.

CDR3: ASSTGTGGNEQF
D: TRBD2
length: 12
J: TRBJ2-1
V: TRBV5-1

CDR3: ASYTGTDTQY
D: -
length: 10
J: TRBJ2-3
V: TRBV6-5

CDR3: ASRTLVGAKNIQY
D: -
length: 13
J: TRBJ2-4
V: TRBV27

CDR3: ASSLGSGSYEQY
D: -
length: 12
J: TRBJ2-7
V: TRBV7-2

CDR3: AWSVLSPHTQY
D: -
length: 11
J: TRBJ2-3
V: TRBV30

CDR3: ASSQDRGGYGYT
D: TRBD1
length: 12
J: TRBJ1-2
V: TRBV4-1

CDR3: ASSPPGRTRQETQY
D: TRBD2
length: 14
J: TRBJ2-5
V: TRBV7-6

CDR3: ASSSRLAGNEQF
D: TRBD2
length: 12
J: TRBJ2-1
V: TRBV7-2

CDR3: ASSVAETYNNEQF
D: -
length: 13
J: TRBJ2-1
V: TRBV9

CDR3: ASSARTGGIYEQY
D: TRBD1
length: 13
J: TRBJ2-7
V: TRBV6-1

CDR3: ASSRTGTSGQNIQY
D: TRBD1
length: 14
J: TRBJ2-4
V: TRBV5-8

CDR3: ASSSPRVGGEQF
D: -
length: 12
J: TRBJ2-1
V: TRBV7-9

CDR3: ASSIGRAGGTDTQY
D: -
length: 14
J: TRBJ2-3
V: TRBV19

CDR3: ASSLGRGQGMEQY
D: TRBD1
length: 13
J: TRBJ2-7
V: TRBV5-1

CDR3: ASSLALPGVNGGYT
D: -
length: 14
J: TRBJ1-2
V: TRBV7-8

CDR3: ASSSSTGDNEQF
D: -
length: 12
J: TRBJ2-1
V: TRBV28

CDR3: ASSWGDSQNSYEQY
D: -
length: 14
J: TRBJ2-7
V: TRBV5-1

CDR3: ASSYGTGYEQY
D: TRBD1
length: 11
J: TRBJ2-7
V: TRBV6-5

CDR3: AIRDRVSSYNEQF
D: TRBD1
length: 13
J: TRBJ2-1
V: TRBV6-6

CDR3: ASSPGTSHTGELF
D: TRBD2
length: 13
J: TRBJ2-2
V: TRBV6-4

CDR3: ASSRTQGDYGYT
D: -
length: 12
J: TRBJ1-2
V: TRBV4-1

CDR3: AWRVGPANTGELF
D: -
length: 13
J: TRBJ2-2
V: TRBV30

CDR3: AISAQGSGSNTEAF
D: -
length: 14
J: TRBJ1-1
V: TRBV10-3

CDR3: ASSISGGGLF
D: -
length: 10
J: TRBJ2-1
V: TRBV19

CDR3: ASSLVPAGQETQY
D: TRBD2
length: 13
J: TRBJ2-5
V: TRBV5-1

CDR3: ASSQETSGTGTDTQY
D: TRBD2
length: 15
J: TRBJ2-3
V: TRBV4-3

CDR3: ASSLWGSMVDTEAF
D: -
length: 14
J: TRBJ1-1
V: TRBV7-2

CDR3: ASSLATGDGNTIY
D: TRBD1
length: 13
J: TRBJ1-3
V: TRBV5-1

CDR3: ASTQDGAPYTDTQY
D: -
length: 14
J: TRBJ2-3
V: TRBV19